The T cell receptor (beta chain) under discussion was sequenced for a study of naive CD8 T cells in extremely preterm neonates. Deliveries were elective term cesareans at roughly 35-41 weeks, with no labor or membrane rupture. CDR3 length: 17 amino acids. CDR1 is MGHRA and CDR2 is YSYEKL in the germline V gene. Trimming took off 1 base at V and 9 bases at J, with 25 bases between the two ends. Profiling relied on immunoSEQ multiplex PCR, and the TCRdb table lists in-frame clones only, not all of them. The sample has a few thousand clones, less than 98% seen once. The sequence was obtained from a newborn in good health. The chain has TRBV4-1 and TRBJ2-7; D possibly corresponds to TRBD2 (6 bases). Source material: naive CD8+ T cells from cord blood. The chain's CDR3 is CASSQVIIKGSGWGQYF. The CDR3 nucleotides read TGCGCCAGCAGCCAAGTTATTATTAAGGGCAGCGGGTGGGGGCAGTACTTC.